Listed below are T cell receptor beta chains from one sample, sequenced in a study of blood T cells in healthy people across ages. TCRdb passed the 5' RACE reads through MiXCR, listing each CDR3 protein once. The profile shows some 800,000 distinct CDR3 sequences, roughly 25% of them singletons. In addition, the sample was reused for a study of T cells of mothers and their children.

Sequencing was carried out using blood. These receptors were taken from a boy aged 10-17 years in good health. The CDR3 runs from the conserved cysteine through the conserved F or W. Each record gives: D gene, V gene, clone size, J gene, CDR3 protein, CDR3 DNA. A D gene is named only where the DNA matches it firmly. Where a row states a size, it is once, few, many or the class of an expanded clone; other rows omit it.

TRBD1	TRBV9	many	TRBJ2-7	CASSAGQGWNYEQYF	TGTGCCAGCAGCGCAGGACAGGGTTGGAACTACGAGCAGTACTTC
-	TRBV12-3/TRBV12-4	many	TRBJ2-2	CASGRGGTGELFF	TGTGCCAGCGGAAGGGGGGGCACCGGGGAGCTGTTTTTT
-	TRBV25-1	once	TRBJ2-7	CASSELTGAEQYF	TGTGCCAGCAGTGAATTGACAGGCGCCGAGCAGTACTTC
-	TRBV7-9	few	TRBJ2-2	CASSGRTRNTGELFF	TGTGCCAGCAGCGGGCGGACGCGGAACACCGGGGAGCTGTTTTTT
-	TRBV20-1	-	TRBJ1-1	CSARQSLNTEAFF	TGCAGTGCTAGGCAGAGCCTAAACACTGAAGCTTTCTTT
-	TRBV20-1	-	TRBJ1-6	CSARDFGQLNSPLHF	TGCAGTGCTAGAGATTTCGGACAGCTAAATTCACCCCTCCACTTT
-	TRBV3-1	-	TRBJ2-5	CASSQDVTGLETQYF	TGTGCCAGCAGCCAAGATGTCACAGGGTTAGAGACCCAGTACTTC
-	TRBV6-2/TRBV6-3	few	TRBJ2-1	CASSYRGGRLYNEQFF	TGTGCCAGCAGTTACAGGGGCGGACGCCTCTACAATGAGCAGTTCTTC
-	TRBV12-3/TRBV12-4	-	TRBJ2-1	CASSLHSSYNEQFF	TGTGCCAGCAGTTTGCACAGCTCCTACAATGAGCAGTTCTTC
TRBD1	TRBV2	-	TRBJ2-6	CASSRLGGSANVLTF	TGTGCCAGCAGCCGGTTAGGGGGCTCGGCCAACGTCCTGACTTTC
-	TRBV20-1	-	TRBJ1-1	CSARGGPFNTEAFF	TGCAGTGCTAGAGGAGGGCCCTTTAACACTGAAGCTTTCTTT
TRBD2	TRBV20-1	many	TRBJ2-7	CSANRQAPGGEQYF	TGCAGTGCTAATAGACAGGCCCCGGGGGGGGAGCAGTACTTC
TRBD1	TRBV27	-	TRBJ1-1	CASRTTGGGTEAFF	TGTGCCAGCAGAACCACAGGGGGCGGAACTGAAGCTTTCTTT
-	TRBV5-5	many	TRBJ2-5	CASSLDSRAQYF	TGTGCCAGCAGCCTAGACTCACGGGCCCAGTACTTC
-	TRBV20-1	-	TRBJ1-1	CSARGAHPNTEAFF	TGCAGTGCTAGGGGGGCCCACCCGAACACTGAAGCTTTCTTT
-	TRBV12-3/TRBV12-4	many	TRBJ2-3	CASSLGGDTDTQYF	TGTGCCAGCAGCTTGGGTGGAGATACAGATACGCAGTATTTT
-	TRBV7-9	few	TRBJ2-5	CASSLGPGGDQETQYF	TGTGCCAGCAGCTTAGGGCCTGGCGGAGACCAAGAGACCCAGTACTTC
-	TRBV4-3	few	TRBJ2-7	CASSPTQGVYEQYF	TGCGCCAGCAGCCCCACTCAGGGTGTCTACGAGCAGTACTTC
TRBD2	TRBV24-1	few	TRBJ2-1	CATSDSSSGRAYNEQFF	TGTGCCACCAGTGATTCATCTAGCGGGAGGGCCTACAATGAGCAGTTCTTC
-	TRBV19	-	TRBJ1-3	CASTSTVTGNTIYF	TGTGCCAGTACCTCGACAGTCACTGGAAACACCATATATTTT
-	TRBV4-1	few	TRBJ2-5	CASSQESSNSGTQYF	TGCGCCAGCAGCCAAGAGTCTAGCAATTCAGGGACCCAGTACTTC
-	TRBV9	-	TRBJ1-2	CASSVDVSNYGYTF	TGTGCCAGCAGCGTAGACGTATCTAACTATGGCTACACCTTC
TRBD2	TRBV20-1	-	TRBJ2-3	CSAKSYEGGLATDTQYF	TGCAGTGCTAAGTCTTACGAGGGTGGACTAGCGACAGATACGCAGTATTTT
-	TRBV12-3/TRBV12-4	few	TRBJ2-1	CASSFHQTEEQFF	TGTGCCAGCAGTTTCCATCAGACCGAAGAGCAGTTCTTC
-	TRBV6-5	-	TRBJ1-6	CASSYGTLSSPLHF	TGTGCCAGCAGTTACGGGACCCTTAGTTCACCCCTCCACTTT
-	TRBV9	few	TRBJ2-2	CASSWGGDTGELFF	TGTGCCAGCAGCTGGGGGGGCGACACCGGGGAGCTGTTTTTT
TRBD1	TRBV6-2/TRBV6-3	few	TRBJ2-7	CASSNRDRGPDEQYF	TGTGCCAGCAGTAACCGGGACAGGGGGCCGGACGAGCAGTACTTC
TRBD2	TRBV6-2/TRBV6-3	few	TRBJ2-7	CASRSREVAHEQYF	TGTGCCAGCAGAAGCCGGGAGGTCGCCCACGAGCAGTACTTC
-	TRBV3-1	-	TRBJ2-1	CASSPSGAAYNEQFF	TGTGCCAGCAGCCCCTCCGGGGCAGCCTACAATGAGCAGTTCTTC
-	TRBV6-2/TRBV6-3	once	TRBJ2-3	CASSYDTSYTDTQYF	TGTGCCAGCAGTTATGACACCTCTTACACAGATACGCAGTATTTT
-	TRBV28	-	TRBJ1-5	CASRTTVQPQHF	TGTGCCAGCAGAACAACAGTCCAGCCCCAGCATTTT
TRBD1	TRBV28	few	TRBJ2-5	CASSGQGVWQETQYF	TGTGCCAGCAGTGGACAGGGGGTATGGCAAGAGACCCAGTACTTC
-	TRBV7-2	few	TRBJ2-5	CASSLYGAGRQQETQYF	TGTGCCAGCAGCTTATATGGGGCAGGGAGACAACAAGAGACCCAGTACTTC
-	TRBV7-3	-	TRBJ2-5	CASGELQETQYF	TGTGCCAGCGGAGAGCTCCAAGAGACCCAGTACTTC
-	TRBV20-1	-	TRBJ1-5	CSARPPGWADTQHF	TGCAGTGCTAGACCCCCGGGGTGGGCAGATACGCAGCATTTT
TRBD1	TRBV3-1	few	TRBJ2-7	CASSPRTGDEQYF	TGTGCCAGCAGCCCTCGGACAGGGGACGAGCAGTACTTC
-	TRBV29-1	many	TRBJ2-5	CSVARGGTYQETQYF	TGCAGCGTTGCCCGTGGAGGGACGTACCAAGAGACCCAGTACTTC
-	TRBV7-2	-	TRBJ2-3	CASSAAFGESDTQYF	TGTGCCAGCTCCGCCGCCTTCGGGGAATCAGATACGCAGTATTTT
-	TRBV11-1	-	TRBJ2-7	CASSAPNGAYEQYF	TGTGCCAGCAGCGCCCCTAACGGAGCCTACGAGCAGTACTTC
TRBD2	TRBV7-9	-	TRBJ2-7	CASSPEFSGLAGVEQYF	TGTGCCAGCAGCCCAGAGTTCTCCGGACTAGCGGGAGTCGAGCAGTACTTC
-	TRBV5-6	-	TRBJ2-6	CASSLAPDSGANVLTF	TGTGCCAGCAGCTTGGCGCCGGACTCTGGGGCCAACGTCCTGACTTTC
-	TRBV28	few	TRBJ1-1	CASNLPGLMNTEAFF	TGTGCCAGCAACCTCCCGGGACTAATGAACACTGAAGCTTTCTTT
-	TRBV20-1	few	TRBJ2-5	CSARGPQGYRETQYF	TGCAGTGCTAGGGGCCCCCAGGGGTATCGGGAGACCCAGTACTTC
TRBD2	TRBV20-1	few	TRBJ2-7	CSARVDRDYPSDEQYF	TGCAGTGCTAGAGTCGACCGGGACTACCCTTCTGACGAGCAGTACTTC
-	TRBV12-3/TRBV12-4	-	TRBJ2-1	CASSLARRDEQFF	TGTGCCAGCAGTTTAGCGCGAAGAGACGAGCAGTTCTTC
TRBD2	TRBV10-3	many	TRBJ2-5	CAITARLLAGEPQETQYF	TGTGCCATCACAGCAAGGCTCCTAGCGGGGGAACCCCAAGAGACCCAGTACTTC
-	TRBV7-2	few	TRBJ2-7	CASRKGGDEQYF	TGTGCCAGCAGAAAAGGAGGGGACGAGCAGTACTTC
-	TRBV20-1	few	TRBJ2-7	CSARIPAYEQYF	TGCAGTGCTCGAATTCCCGCCTACGAGCAGTACTTC
-	TRBV6-2/TRBV6-3	-	TRBJ1-5	CASSYSGGYQPQHF	TGTGCCAGCAGTTACTCTGGGGGGTATCAGCCCCAGCATTTT
-	TRBV6-5	few	TRBJ2-7	CASSASEGTPYEQYF	TGTGCCAGCAGTGCCTCGGAGGGGACACCCTACGAGCAGTACTTC
TRBD2	TRBV11-2	few	TRBJ2-1	CAGSYRLADYNEQFF	TGTGCCGGCAGCTACCGACTAGCGGACTACAATGAGCAGTTCTTC
TRBD1	TRBV20-1	-	TRBJ1-1	CSARNRGRSGDTEAFF	TGCAGTGCTAGAAACAGGGGGCGATCGGGAGACACTGAAGCTTTCTTT
-	TRBV7-9	few	TRBJ2-7	CASSSHFDSRRYEQYF	TGTGCCAGCAGCTCCCATTTCGATAGCAGGAGATACGAGCAGTACTTC
-	TRBV4-3	-	TRBJ2-3	CASSPRGDNTDTQYF	TGCGCCAGCAGCCCCAGGGGGGACAACACAGATACGCAGTATTTT
-	TRBV3-1	few	TRBJ2-1	CASSQDLGLANDNEQFF	TGTGCCAGCAGCCAAGACTTGGGGCTAGCGAATGACAATGAGCAGTTCTTC
-	TRBV9	-	TRBJ2-1	CASNSGGATYNEQFF	TGTGCCAGCAATTCCGGGGGAGCGACCTACAATGAGCAGTTCTTC
-	TRBV7-9	-	TRBJ2-3	CANGPSSTDTQYF	TGTGCCAACGGTCCTTCTAGCACAGATACGCAGTATTTT
-	TRBV4-3	few	TRBJ2-7	CASSQDALVYEQYF	TGCGCCAGCAGCCAAGATGCGTTAGTCTACGAGCAGTACTTC
TRBD1	TRBV6-1	-	TRBJ2-1	CASSAGTGDFGEQFF	TGTGCCAGCAGTGCCGGGACAGGGGACTTCGGGGAGCAGTTCTTC
-	TRBV29-1	-	TRBJ2-3	CSGRLSTDTQYF	TGCAGCGGACGGCTTAGCACAGATACGCAGTATTTT